A selection of T cell receptor beta chains follows, all from one sample in a study of cytomegalovirus exposure and HLA in healthy donors. Some clones are missing from TCRdb's copy, which holds only in-frame ones; the method was immunoSEQ multiplex PCR. Counted here are over 70,000 clones, under 90% occurring once; the ten biggest clones make up 32%. Input material: PBMCs. All receptors derive from a man aged 50 or older in good health and CMV-seropositive. CDR3s include the opening cysteine and the closing phenylalanine or tryptophan. A D gene is named only where the DNA matches it firmly. Where a row states a size, it is once, few, many or the class of an expanded clone; other rows omit it.

size | J | D | V | CDR3 | DNA
- | TRBJ2-7 | - | TRBV6-1 | CASNQGLREQYF | TGTGCCAGCAACCAGGGCCTCCGCGAGCAGTACTTC
- | TRBJ2-1 | TRBD2 | TRBV5-1 | CASSWAPGTSGKTAVGNEQFF | TGCGCCAGCAGCTGGGCCCCCGGGACTAGCGGAAAGACCGCTGTGGGCAATGAGCAGTTCTTC
once | TRBJ1-5 | - | TRBV5-4 | CASSLGGGSNQPQHF | TGTGCCAGCAGCTTGGGAGGGGGTAGCAATCAGCCCCAGCATTTT
- | TRBJ1-2 | TRBD1 | TRBV5-1 | CASSWGQGANYGYTF | TGCGCCAGCAGCTGGGGACAGGGGGCTAACTATGGCTACACCTTC
- | TRBJ1-3 | TRBD1 | TRBV6-6 | CASSERTGVGNTIYF | TGTGCCAGCAGTGAGAGGACAGGGGTTGGGAACACCATATATTTT
- | TRBJ2-7 | TRBD1 | TRBV19 | CASSIGPGQPYEQYF | TGTGCCAGTAGTATCGGTCCGGGACAGCCCTACGAGCAGTACTTC
- | TRBJ1-2 | - | TRBV30 | CAWSVIGQPLYGYTF | TGTGCCTGGAGTGTAATAGGACAGCCCCTATATGGCTACACCTTC
- | TRBJ2-5 | TRBD2 | TRBV5-8 | CASSGGVIGQETQYF | TGTGCCAGCAGCGGGGGGGTGATAGGCCAAGAGACCCAGTACTTC
- | TRBJ2-7 | TRBD2 | TRBV9 | CASSVERGTSGTYEQYF | TGTGCCAGCAGCGTAGAAAGGGGGACTAGCGGAACCTACGAGCAGTACTTC
- | TRBJ1-4 | TRBD1 | TRBV9 | CASSPRGGGEKLFF | TGTGCCAGCAGCCCCCGTGGAGGGGGCGAAAAACTGTTTTTT
- | TRBJ2-7 | - | TRBV12-2 | CASRSREPWSYEQYF | TGTGCAAGTCGCTCGCGGGAGCCGTGGTCCTACGAGCAGTACTTC
- | TRBJ2-7 | TRBD2 | TRBV30 | CAWGLGLGSYEQYF | TGTGCCTGGGGGTTGGGACTAGGCAGCTACGAGCAGTACTTC
few | TRBJ2-7 | TRBD1 | TRBV29-1 | CSVDGQGTGYEQYF | TGCAGCGTTGACGGACAGGGGACTGGGTACGAGCAGTACTTC
- | TRBJ2-1 | TRBD1 | TRBV6-1 | CASSDSGTGFFYNEQFF | TGTGCCAGCAGTGATTCCGGGACAGGATTTTTTTACAATGAGCAGTTCTTC
- | TRBJ1-6 | - | TRBV27 | CASSVSGFRNSPLHF | TGTGCCAGCAGTGTCTCAGGGTTTCGTAATTCACCCCTCCACTTT
- | TRBJ1-1 | TRBD1 | TRBV7-9 | CASSSRSGGSGDTEAFF | TGTGCCAGCAGCTCCCGCTCAGGGGGCTCGGGGGACACTGAAGCTTTCTTT
- | TRBJ2-1 | TRBD2 | TRBV7-9 | CASSLVLAGSYNEQFF | TGTGCCAGCAGCTTAGTACTAGCGGGGTCCTACAATGAGCAGTTCTTC
- | TRBJ2-5 | TRBD2 | TRBV19 | CANQPERERRETQYF | TGTGCCAATCAACCCGAGCGGGAGAGGCGGGAGACCCAGTACTTC
- | TRBJ2-2 | - | TRBV6-5 | CASKGHLNTGELFF | TGTGCCAGCAAAGGACATCTGAACACCGGGGAGCTGTTTTTT
- | TRBJ2-1 | TRBD2 | TRBV5-4 | CASRPSGGSYNEQFF | TGTGCCAGCAGACCCAGCGGCGGGAGCTACAATGAGCAGTTCTTC
- | TRBJ1-4 | TRBD1 | TRBV2 | CASSDWEDRGNEKLFF | TGTGCCAGCAGTGACTGGGAGGACAGGGGCAATGAAAAACTGTTTTTT
- | TRBJ2-1 | TRBD2 | TRBV5-6 | CASSLGTSAAYNEQFF | TGTGCCAGCAGCTTGGGGACTAGCGCAGCCTACAATGAGCAGTTCTTC
- | TRBJ1-4 | TRBD1 | TRBV6-6 | CAGRRTGRLNEKLFF | TGTGCCGGAAGAAGGACAGGGAGACTTAATGAAAAACTGTTTTTT
- | TRBJ2-7 | TRBD1 | TRBV5-1 | CASSPGTANSYEQYF | TGCGCCAGCAGCCCGGGGACAGCTAACTCCTACGAGCAGTACTTC
- | TRBJ2-1 | - | TRBV5-6 | CASSLDGFSFTEQFF | TGTGCCAGCAGCTTGGATGGTTTCAGTTTCACTGAGCAGTTCTTC
- | TRBJ2-3 | TRBD1 | TRBV27 | CASKYFPGQGSKTDTQYF | TGTGCCAGCAAATACTTCCCGGGACAGGGTTCAAAAACAGATACGCAGTATTTT
- | TRBJ2-7 | - | TRBV2 | CASKGGGRLGWVYEQYF | TGTGCCAGCAAGGGTGGCGGGCGGCTCGGTTGGGTCTACGAGCAGTACTTC
- | TRBJ2-2 | - | TRBV27 | CASSFRTGELFF | TGTGCCAGCAGTTTCCGGACCGGGGAGCTGTTTTTT
- | TRBJ2-7 | TRBD2 | TRBV4-2 | CASSPSGSTYEQYF | TGTGCCAGCAGCCCTAGCGGGAGTACCTACGAGCAGTACTTC
once | TRBJ1-1 | TRBD1 | TRBV18 | CASSPDRRNTEAFF | TGTGCCAGCTCACCGGACAGGAGGAACACTGAAGCTTTCTTT
- | TRBJ2-5 | TRBD2 | TRBV11-2 | CASSLGTSGSAVETQYF | TGTGCCAGCAGCCTAGGGACTAGCGGGAGTGCGGTCGAGACCCAGTACTTC
- | TRBJ1-2 | - | TRBV5-1 | CASSPRWGQGYGYTF | TGCGCCAGCAGCCCGAGGTGGGGGCAGGGCTATGGCTACACCTTC
- | TRBJ1-2 | - | TRBV19 | CASLADSGGYTF | TGTGCCAGTCTAGCGGACAGTGGTGGCTACACCTTC
- | TRBJ2-7 | - | TRBV2 | CASSEGGPPYEQYF | TGTGCCAGCAGTGAAGGAGGGCCTCCCTACGAGCAGTACTTC
- | TRBJ2-7 | TRBD2 | TRBV6-1 | CASSLGTSGVYEQYF | TGTGCCAGCAGCCTCGGGACTAGCGGAGTCTACGAGCAGTACTTC